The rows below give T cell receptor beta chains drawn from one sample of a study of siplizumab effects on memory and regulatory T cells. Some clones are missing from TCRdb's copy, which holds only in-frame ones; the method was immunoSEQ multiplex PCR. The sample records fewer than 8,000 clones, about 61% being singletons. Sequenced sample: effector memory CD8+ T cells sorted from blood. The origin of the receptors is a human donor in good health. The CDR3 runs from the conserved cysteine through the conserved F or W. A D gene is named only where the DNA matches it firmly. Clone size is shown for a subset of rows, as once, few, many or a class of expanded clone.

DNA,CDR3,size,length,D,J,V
TGTGCCAGCAGCGTAGGCGGGGGAGGAGATACGCAGTATTTT,CASSVGGGGDTQYF,NA,14,TRBD2,TRBJ2-3,TRBV9
TGTGCCAGCAGCTTGGGGGCTATGAACACCGGGGAGCTGTTTTTT,CASSLGAMNTGELFF,NA,15,NA,TRBJ2-2,TRBV5-5
TGTGCCAGCAGCGTTGGGACATTCTATGGCTACACCTTC,CASSVGTFYGYTF,NA,13,NA,TRBJ1-2,TRBV9
TGTGCCAGCAGCTTGGGGTTAGATACGCAGTATTTT,CASSLGLDTQYF,NA,12,NA,TRBJ2-3,TRBV5-4
TGCAGCGTTGTCACTAGCGGGTTCTATGAGCAGTTCTTC,CSVVTSGFYEQFF,NA,13,TRBD2,TRBJ2-1,TRBV29-1
TGTGCCAGCAGTGTAGAGACAGGGGCCACCGGGGAGCTGTTTTTT,CASSVETGATGELFF,NA,15,TRBD1,TRBJ2-2,TRBV6-1
TGTGCCAGTAGTATAGTAGGGAGATATGGCTACACCTTC,CASSIVGRYGYTF,NA,13,NA,TRBJ1-2,TRBV19
TGTGCCAGCAGCTTTACAGGGGGCACTGAAGCTTTCTTT,CASSFTGGTEAFF,NA,13,TRBD1,TRBJ1-1,TRBV7-3
TGTGCCAGCAGCCGCCCGATGAGCACAGATACGCAGTATTTT,CASSRPMSTDTQYF,NA,14,NA,TRBJ2-3,TRBV11-2
TGTGCCGCACCCCGGACAGGGGGCGCCGAGCAGTACTTC,CAAPRTGGAEQYF,few,13,TRBD1,TRBJ2-7,TRBV7-9
TGCAGCGTTGAGCCGCACAGGGGGACAGATACGCAGTATTTT,CSVEPHRGTDTQYF,NA,14,TRBD1,TRBJ2-3,TRBV29-1
TGTGCCAGTAGTACTAGCGGGACATACAATGAGCAGTTCTTC,CASSTSGTYNEQFF,once,14,TRBD2,TRBJ2-1,TRBV19
TGTGCCAGCAGCTTAGCGGGGGGAGGCAATGAGCAGTTCTTC,CASSLAGGGNEQFF,NA,14,NA,TRBJ2-1,TRBV7-9
TGTGCCAGCAGCTTGGAGTCCGGCGGGGGCGGGGACGAGCAGTACTTC,CASSLESGGGGDEQYF,NA,16,NA,TRBJ2-7,TRBV5-5
TGTGCCAGCAGCTTGTGGCAGGGGGCCGACGAGCAGTACTTC,CASSLWQGADEQYF,few,14,TRBD1,TRBJ2-7,TRBV4-2
TGTGCCTACTTCCCACCCGCGGGGGTCGAGCAGTACTTC,CAYFPPAGVEQYF,NA,13,TRBD2,TRBJ2-7,TRBV30
TGCGCCAGCAGCCAAGATCTTGGGCAGGGGGGCTACGAGCAGTACTTC,CASSQDLGQGGYEQYF,few,16,NA,TRBJ2-7,TRBV4-3
TGTGCCAGCAGTGAAGGACTCGGGAACACCGGGGAGCTGTTTTTT,CASSEGLGNTGELFF,few,15,NA,TRBJ2-2,TRBV6-1
TGCGCCAGCATGGACAGCGGGGAGCTGTTTTTT,CASMDSGELFF,NA,11,NA,TRBJ2-2,TRBV5-1